The 9 T cell receptor beta chains below were found in one sample sequenced in a study of blood T cell repertoires in COVID-19. Produced via immunoSEQ multiplex PCR; TCRdb's table is partial and in-frame only. In the table there are about 150,000 clones, approximately 90% of which are singletons. Material: PBMCs or T cells enriched from blood (not recorded which). The receptors here all came from a woman aged 45-60 years who had recovered from COVID-19.

This clone was seen a single time. The chain joins TRBV11-3 to TRBJ1-2; 8 positions agree with TRBD1. The V gene's germline CDR1 is SGHNT and CDR2 YENEEA. This CDR3 spans 12 amino acids. Unmatched junction bases numbered 0, after V lost 3 bases and J lost 6 bases. The CDR3 reads CASSLTGDGYTF. DNA for the CDR3: TGTGCCAGCAGCTTGACAGGGGATGGCTACACCTTC.

The chain employs TRBV6-5 and TRBJ2-3, with D perhaps TRBD1 (6 bases). The CDR3 contains 15 residues. Germline loops: CDR1 MNHEY, CDR2 SVGAGI. V shed 4 bases and J shed 0 bases, with 11 bases lying between them. CDR3 in DNA: TGTGCCAGCAGTTCCCGACAGGACAGCACAGATACGCAGTATTTT. Translation gives CASSSRQDSTDTQYF.

V usage is TRBV11-3 and J usage is TRBJ2-1, with 9 bases identical to TRBD2. Germline V gives CDR1 SGHNT, CDR2 YENEEA. The J segment lost 5 bases and the V segment lost 0 bases, leaving 5 bases of the junction unmatched. The CDR3 extends over 16 amino acids. The CDR3: CASSLEAGGLNNEQFF. The CDR3 DNA is TGTGCCAGCAGCTTAGAGGCGGGGGGGCTTAACAATGAGCAGTTCTTC.

This chain links TRBV5-5 with TRBJ1-4; D is uncertain. Germline-derived CDR1 and CDR2 are SGHKS and YYEKEE (reference sequence). Trimming took off 0 bases at V and 4 bases at J, with 10 bases between the two ends. The CDR3 spans 15 residues. The CDR3 protein is CASSLGGFLNEKLFF. CDR3 bases: TGTGCCAGCAGCTTGGGAGGGTTCCTTAATGAAAAACTGTTTTTT.

This clone occurred once. The chain employs TRBV5-5 and TRBJ2-3, with 9 bases aligning to TRBD2. J gave up 2 bases and V 0 bases, and 7 bases lay outside the gene matches. The germline V gene has CDR1 SGHKS and CDR2 YYEKEE (reference sequence). CDR3 length: 17 residues. In DNA form, the CDR3 reads TGTGCCAGCAGCTTGGTAGCTAGCGGGGCTCTCACAGATACGCAGTATTTT. The encoded protein is CASSLVASGALTDTQYF.

This chain links TRBV5-6 with TRBJ1-5; 7 bases are a match to TRBD1. The CDR3 consists of 14 residues. Germline loops: CDR1 SGHDT, CDR2 YYEEEE. J was trimmed by 7 bases and V by 0 bases; bases with no gene match: 4. CDR3 region: CASSLGQGSQPQHF. CDR3 nucleotide sequence: TGTGCCAGCAGCTTGGGACAGGGATCGCAGCCCCAGCATTTT.

The gene calls are TRBV5-4 and TRBJ1-2; 7 nucleotides align to TRBD1. Losses at the gene ends were 4 bases for V and 4 bases for J; bases not matched to a gene: 1. This CDR3 spans 12 amino acids. CDR1 SGHNT and CDR2 YYREEE come from the germline V gene (reference sequence). The CDR3 DNA sequence: TGTGCCAGCAGCGGGGACAGCTATGGCTACACCTTC. Translated: CASSGDSYGYTF.

The rearrangement uses TRBV6-2 or TRBV6-3 and TRBJ2-1; 8 positions match TRBD2. Losses at the gene ends were 2 bases for V and 6 bases for J; bases not matched to a gene: 12. Germline values: CDR1 MNHEY, CDR2 SVGEGT. The CDR3 covers 17 residues. The CDR3 bases are TGTGCCAGCAGTTACCCTCCGTTCGGGGGGGGCCCCAATGAGCAGTTCTTC. Encoded protein: CASSYPPFGGGPNEQFF.

The chain is built from TRBV6-2 or TRBV6-3 and TRBJ2-3; 7 nucleotides line up with TRBD2. CDR1 MNHEY and CDR2 SVGEGT come from the germline V gene. V gave up 4 bases and J gave up 5 bases; unmatched junction bases: 12. CDR3 length: 16 residues. CDR3 residues: CASSSFKAGRGDTQYF. CDR3 in DNA: TGTGCCAGCAGTTCCTTTAAAGCGGGGCGGGGAGATACGCAGTATTTT.